This record covers a single T cell receptor beta chain. This specimen belongs to a study of blood T cell repertoires in COVID-19. On the study more broadly: PBMCs, B-cell-depleted T cells, or T cells were the source of the cDNA or gDNA that made up the material.

Participants were aged roughly 18 to 90 years, lived in some 23 US areas, and enrolled virtually. Each participant's cohort was designated according to participant-reported clinical history. Original processing methods: Scientists estimated how many nucleated cells there were by amplifying reference gene primers. The assay was immunoSEQ multiplex PCR, and TCRdb's table has in-frame clones only and misses some. The V and J calls and the clone size are those of that table, but D and trimming were determined from the DNA. The sample has fewer than 400,000 clones; 85% are singletons. The germline CDR1 and CDR2 sequences are SGHRS and YFSETQ. This CDR3 is 18 amino acids long. J lost 0 bases, V lost 4 bases, and 11 bases had no gene match.

Sequenced material: PBMCs or T cells enriched from blood (not recorded which). The chain links TRBV5-1 to TRBJ2-7; 12 bases line up with TRBD2. This receptor was obtained from a woman aged 25 to 39 who had been exposed to COVID-19. CDR3 sequence reads: CASSERGLAGLTSYEQYF. Written as DNA, the CDR3 is TGCGCCAGCAGCGAAAGGGGACTAGCGGGCCTAACCTCCTACGAGCAGTACTTC.